This T cell receptor beta chain was captured by sequencing in a study of blood T cell repertoires in COVID-19. V was clipped by 11 bases and J by 4 bases; unmatched bases: 12. Germline values: CDR1 SNHLY, CDR2 FYNNEI. This CDR3 comprises 16 residues. Sequenced by immunoSEQ multiplex PCR; TCRdb stores in-frame clones only, minus some. There are 130,000 to 150,000 clones in the sample; roughly 84% occur only once, and about 2.6% lies in the top ten. Material for sequencing was peripheral blood. The genes are TRBV2 and TRBJ2-2; 11 bases are a match to TRBD2. The clonotype was recovered from a human donor with acute or convalescent COVID-19. The donor label of this sample is uncertain. CDR3 amino acids: CAWSGSGRAVTGELFF. Here the CDR3 DNA reads TGTGCCTGGAGCGGTAGCGGGAGGGCAGTCACCGGGGAGCTGTTTTTT.